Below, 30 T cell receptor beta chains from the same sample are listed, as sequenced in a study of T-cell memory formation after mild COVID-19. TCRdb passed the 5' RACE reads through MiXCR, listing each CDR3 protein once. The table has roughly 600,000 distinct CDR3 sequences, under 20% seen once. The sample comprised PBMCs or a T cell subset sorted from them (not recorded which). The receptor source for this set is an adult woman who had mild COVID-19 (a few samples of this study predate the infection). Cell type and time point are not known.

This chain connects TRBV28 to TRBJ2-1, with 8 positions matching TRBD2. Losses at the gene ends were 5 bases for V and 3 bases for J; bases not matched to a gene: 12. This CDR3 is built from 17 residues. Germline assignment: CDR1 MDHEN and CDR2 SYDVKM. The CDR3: CASSVSSGGFRYNEQFF. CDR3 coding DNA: TGTGCCAGCAGTGTATCCAGCGGGGGTTTTCGCTACAATGAGCAGTTCTTC.

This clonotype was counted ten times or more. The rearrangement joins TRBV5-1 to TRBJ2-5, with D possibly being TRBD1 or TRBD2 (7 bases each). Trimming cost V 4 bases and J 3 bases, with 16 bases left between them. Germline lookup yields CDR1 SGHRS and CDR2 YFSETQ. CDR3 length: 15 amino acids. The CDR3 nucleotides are TGCGCCAGCAGCCCCCCAGGGGGGGGTGAAGAGACCCAGTACTTC. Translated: CASSPPGGGEETQYF. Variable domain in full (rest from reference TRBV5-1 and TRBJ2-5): KAGVTQTPRYLIKTRGQQVTLSCSPISGHRSVSWYQQTPGQGLQFLFEYFSETQRNKGNFPGRFSGRQFSNSRSEMNVSTLELGDSALYLCASSPPGGGEETQYFGPGTRLLVL.

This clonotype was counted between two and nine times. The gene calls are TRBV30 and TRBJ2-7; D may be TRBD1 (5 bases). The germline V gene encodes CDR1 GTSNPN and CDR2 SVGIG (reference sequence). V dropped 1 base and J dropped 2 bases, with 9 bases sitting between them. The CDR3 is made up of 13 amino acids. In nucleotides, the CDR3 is TGTGCCTGGAGTGAGGGGAATCCCTACGAGCAGTACTTC. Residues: CAWSEGNPYEQYF.

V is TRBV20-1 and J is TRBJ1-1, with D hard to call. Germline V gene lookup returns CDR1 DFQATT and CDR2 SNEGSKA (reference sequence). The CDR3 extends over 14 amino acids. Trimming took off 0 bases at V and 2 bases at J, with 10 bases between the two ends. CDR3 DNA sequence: TGCAGTGCTAGAGATTCCTGGGGAAACACTGAAGCTTTCTTT. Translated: CSARDSWGNTEAFF.

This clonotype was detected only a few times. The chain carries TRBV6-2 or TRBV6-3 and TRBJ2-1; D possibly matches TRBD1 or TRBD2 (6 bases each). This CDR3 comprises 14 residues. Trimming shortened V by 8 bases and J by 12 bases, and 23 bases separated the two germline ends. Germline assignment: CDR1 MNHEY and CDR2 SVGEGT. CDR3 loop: CASRLGGGRMAQFF. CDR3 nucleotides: TGTGCCAGCCGCCTAGGAGGGGGGCGGATGGCGCAGTTCTTC.

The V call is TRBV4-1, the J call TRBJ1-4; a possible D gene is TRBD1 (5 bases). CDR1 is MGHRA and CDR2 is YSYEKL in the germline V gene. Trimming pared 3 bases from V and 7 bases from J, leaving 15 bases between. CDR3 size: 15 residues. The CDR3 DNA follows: TGCGCCAGCAGCCAGCCGGGGGTTTCGGTTGAAAAACTGTTTTTT. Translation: CASSQPGVSVEKLFF.

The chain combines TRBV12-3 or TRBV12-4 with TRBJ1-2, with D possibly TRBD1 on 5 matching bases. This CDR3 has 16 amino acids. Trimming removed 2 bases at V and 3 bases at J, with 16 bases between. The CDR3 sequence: CASSLPRSWGDYGYTF. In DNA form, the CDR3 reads TGTGCCAGCAGTTTACCCAGATCGTGGGGGGACTATGGCTACACCTTC.

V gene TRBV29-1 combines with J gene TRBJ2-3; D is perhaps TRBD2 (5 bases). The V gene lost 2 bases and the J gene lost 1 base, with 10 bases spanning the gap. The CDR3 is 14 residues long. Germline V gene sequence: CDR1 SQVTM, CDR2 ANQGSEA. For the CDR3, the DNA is TGCAGCGTTGAAAGCGGTTATGGCACAGATACGCAGTATTTT. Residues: CSVESGYGTDTQYF.

CDR3 DNA: TGTGCCAGCACCCCACATTTTCTAGCGGAGATCTCCTACGAGCAGTACTTC. Its protein is CASTPHFLAEISYEQYF. J is TRBJ2-7 and V is TRBV21-1; TRBD2, the D gene given by the table, was not confirmed from the DNA. TRBV21-1 is designated a pseudogene. The CDR3 is 17 residues long.

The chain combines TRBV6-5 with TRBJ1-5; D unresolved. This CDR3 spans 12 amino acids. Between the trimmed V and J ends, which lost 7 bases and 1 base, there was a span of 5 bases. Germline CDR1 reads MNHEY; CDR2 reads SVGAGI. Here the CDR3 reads CASKASNQPQHF. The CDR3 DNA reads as TGTGCCAGCAAGGCAAGCAATCAGCCCCAGCATTTT.

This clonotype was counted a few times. CDR3 coding DNA: TGTGCCAGCAGCTTAGAGTTTTCAAGGGCGTGGGACACTGAAGCTTTCTTT. Translated: CASSLEFSRAWDTEAFF. The chain combines TRBV7-3 with TRBJ1-1; unclear D gene. The CDR3 is made up of 17 amino acids. CDR1 SGHTA and CDR2 FQGTGA come from the germline V gene. Trimming removed 2 bases at V and 3 bases at J, with 19 bases between.

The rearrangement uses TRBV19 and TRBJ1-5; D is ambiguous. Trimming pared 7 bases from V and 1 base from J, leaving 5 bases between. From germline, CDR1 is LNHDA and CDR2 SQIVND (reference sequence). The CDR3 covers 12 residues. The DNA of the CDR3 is TGTGCCAGTAAACTGAGCAATCAGCCCCAGCATTTT. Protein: CASKLSNQPQHF.

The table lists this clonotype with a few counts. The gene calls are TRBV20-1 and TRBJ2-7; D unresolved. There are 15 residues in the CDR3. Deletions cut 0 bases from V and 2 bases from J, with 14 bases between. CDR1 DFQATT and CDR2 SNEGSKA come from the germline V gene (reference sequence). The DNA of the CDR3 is TGCAGTGCTAGAGATCAGGCTAACGAGGCCTACGAGCAGTACTTC. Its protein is CSARDQANEAYEQYF.

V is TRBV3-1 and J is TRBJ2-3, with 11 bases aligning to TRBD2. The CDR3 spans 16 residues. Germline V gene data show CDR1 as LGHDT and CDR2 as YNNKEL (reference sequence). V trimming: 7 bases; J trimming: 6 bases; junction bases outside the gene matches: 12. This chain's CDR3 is CASTLLSGTSGDTQYF. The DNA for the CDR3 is TGTGCCAGCACCCTCCTTTCCGGGACTAGCGGCGATACGCAGTATTTT.

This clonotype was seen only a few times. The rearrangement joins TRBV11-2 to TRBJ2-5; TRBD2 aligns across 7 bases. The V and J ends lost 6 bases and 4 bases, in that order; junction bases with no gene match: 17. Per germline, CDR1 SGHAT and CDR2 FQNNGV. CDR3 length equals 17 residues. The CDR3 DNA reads TGTGCCAGCAGACCAGGCGTCGGGGGAGGGCTGGGAGAGACCCAGTACTTC. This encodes CASRPGVGGGLGETQYF.

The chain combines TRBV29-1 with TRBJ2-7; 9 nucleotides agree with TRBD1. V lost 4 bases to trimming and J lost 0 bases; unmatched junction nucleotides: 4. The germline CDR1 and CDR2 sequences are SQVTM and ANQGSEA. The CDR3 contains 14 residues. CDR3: CSVVTGQGSYEQYF. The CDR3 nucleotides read TGCAGCGTTGTTACGGGACAGGGCTCCTACGAGCAGTACTTC.

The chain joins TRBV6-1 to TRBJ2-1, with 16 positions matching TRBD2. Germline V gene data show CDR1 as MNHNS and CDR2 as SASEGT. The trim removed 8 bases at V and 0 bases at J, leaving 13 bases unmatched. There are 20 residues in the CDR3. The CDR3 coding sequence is TGTGCCAGCGCCGATCCCGGGACTAGCGGGAGGGCCCTCTCCTACAATGAGCAGTTCTTC. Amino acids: CASADPGTSGRALSYNEQFF.

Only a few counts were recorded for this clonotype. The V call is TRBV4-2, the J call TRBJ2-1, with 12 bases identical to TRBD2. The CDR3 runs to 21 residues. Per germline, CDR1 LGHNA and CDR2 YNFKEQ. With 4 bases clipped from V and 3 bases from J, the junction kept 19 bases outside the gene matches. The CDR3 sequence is CASSPVQTSGSRRRFYNEQFF. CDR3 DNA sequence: TGTGCCAGCAGCCCCGTCCAGACTAGCGGGAGCCGGAGGCGGTTCTACAATGAGCAGTTCTTC.

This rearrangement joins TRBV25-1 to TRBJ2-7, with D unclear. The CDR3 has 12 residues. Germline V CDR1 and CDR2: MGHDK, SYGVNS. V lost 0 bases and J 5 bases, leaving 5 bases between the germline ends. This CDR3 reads CASSEYPNEQYF. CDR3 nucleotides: TGTGCCAGCAGTGAATATCCCAACGAGCAGTACTTC.

CDR3 sequence: CATSDWTGGGYEQFF. In DNA form, the CDR3 reads TGTGCCACCAGTGATTGGACAGGGGGAGGGTATGAGCAGTTCTTC. The chain carries TRBV24-1 and TRBJ2-1; 10 bases match TRBD1. CDR3 length equals 15 residues. Per the germline V gene, CDR1 is KGHDR and CDR2 is SFDVKD. After removal of 2 bases from V and 8 bases from J, the junction contained 5 bases not matched to a gene.

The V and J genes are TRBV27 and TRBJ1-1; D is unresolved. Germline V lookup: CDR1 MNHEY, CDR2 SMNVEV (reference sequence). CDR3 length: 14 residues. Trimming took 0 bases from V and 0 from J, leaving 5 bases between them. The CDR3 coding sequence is TGTGCCAGCAGTTTATCAGCTATGAACACTGAAGCTTTCTTT. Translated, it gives CASSLSAMNTEAFF.

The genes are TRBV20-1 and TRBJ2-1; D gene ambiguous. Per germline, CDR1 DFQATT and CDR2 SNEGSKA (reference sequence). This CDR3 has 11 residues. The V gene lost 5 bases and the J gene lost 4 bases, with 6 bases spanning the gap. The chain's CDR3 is CSAELYNEQFF. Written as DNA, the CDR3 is TGCAGTGCTGAGCTATACAATGAGCAGTTCTTC.

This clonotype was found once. Written as DNA, the CDR3 is TGCAGCGTTAGGGGGGGGACGAACTCCTACGAGCAGTACTTC. Protein product: CSVRGGTNSYEQYF. The rearrangement joins TRBV29-1 to TRBJ2-7; D is perhaps TRBD2 (7 bases). CDR3 length: 14 amino acids. Trimming removed 5 bases from V and 0 bases from J, with 14 bases in between. Germline assignment: CDR1 SQVTM and CDR2 ANQGSEA.

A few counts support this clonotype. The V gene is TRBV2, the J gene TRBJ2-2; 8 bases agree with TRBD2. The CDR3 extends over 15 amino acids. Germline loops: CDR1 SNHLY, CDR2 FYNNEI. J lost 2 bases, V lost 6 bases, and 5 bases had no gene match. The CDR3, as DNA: TGTGCCAGCAGCGGACTAGCCTACAACACCGGGGAGCTGTTTTTT. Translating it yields CASSGLAYNTGELFF.

The CDR3: CSVEEGNTEAFF. DNA for the CDR3: TGCAGCGTTGAAGAGGGGAACACTGAAGCTTTCTTT. The chain has TRBV29-1 and TRBJ1-1, with D unclear. V lost 0 bases and J 1 base, leaving 3 bases between the germline ends. This CDR3 has 12 amino acids. Germline CDR1 is SQVTM and CDR2 is ANQGSEA. Drawing the rest from reference TRBV29-1 and TRBJ1-1, the complete variable domain is SAVISQKPSRDICQRGTSLTIQCQVDSQVTMMFWYRQQPGQSLTLIATANQGSEATYESGFVIDKFPISRPNLTFSTLTVSNMSPEDSSIYLCSVEEGNTEAFFGQGTRLTVV.

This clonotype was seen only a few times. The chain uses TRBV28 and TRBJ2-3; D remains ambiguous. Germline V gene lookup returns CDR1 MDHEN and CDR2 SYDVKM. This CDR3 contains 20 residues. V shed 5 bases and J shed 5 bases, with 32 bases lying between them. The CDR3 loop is CASSLLFLIYRAGKEDTQYF. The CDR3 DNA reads TGTGCCAGCAGTCTCCTCTTTTTGATTTACCGGGCTGGGAAGGAAGATACGCAGTATTTT.

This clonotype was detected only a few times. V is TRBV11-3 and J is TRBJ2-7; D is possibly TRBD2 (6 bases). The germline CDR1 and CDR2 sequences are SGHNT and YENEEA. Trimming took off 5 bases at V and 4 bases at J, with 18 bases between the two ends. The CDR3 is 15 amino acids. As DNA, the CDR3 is TGTGCCAGCAGCGCGCATGGGCGGGGTAGGTACGAGCAGTACTTC. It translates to CASSAHGRGRYEQYF.

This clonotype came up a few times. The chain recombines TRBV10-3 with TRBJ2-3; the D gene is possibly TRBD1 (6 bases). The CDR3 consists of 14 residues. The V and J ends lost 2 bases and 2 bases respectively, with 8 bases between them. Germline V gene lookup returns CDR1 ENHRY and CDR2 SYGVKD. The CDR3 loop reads CAISEDRTTDTQYF. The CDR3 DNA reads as TGTGCCATCAGTGAGGACAGGACCACAGATACGCAGTATTTT.

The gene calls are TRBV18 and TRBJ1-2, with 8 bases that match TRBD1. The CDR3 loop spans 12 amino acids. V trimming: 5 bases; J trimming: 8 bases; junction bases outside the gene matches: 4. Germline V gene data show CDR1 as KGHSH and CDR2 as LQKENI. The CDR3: CASSEDRAGYTF. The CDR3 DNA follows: TGTGCCAGCTCAGAGGACAGGGCCGGCTACACCTTC.

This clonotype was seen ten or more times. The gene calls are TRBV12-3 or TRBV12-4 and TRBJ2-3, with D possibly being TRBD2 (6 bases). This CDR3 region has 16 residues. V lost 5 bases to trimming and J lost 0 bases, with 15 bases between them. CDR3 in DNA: TGTGCCAGCAGTCCACCGTCGGGACTGAGCACAGATACGCAGTATTTT. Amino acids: CASSPPSGLSTDTQYF.